Below are 27 T cell receptor beta chains sequenced from a single sample in a study of cytomegalovirus exposure and HLA in healthy donors. PCR was performed using 60 Vbeta and 13 Jbeta primers. The data were produced by immunoSEQ multiplex PCR, yet TCRdb's version contains in-frame clones alone and is incomplete. The sample has around 240,000 clones, 82% seen once. The sample was PBMCs. The source of these receptors is a woman in her thirties or forties in good health and CMV-seropositive.

The chain carries TRBV27 and TRBJ2-1; TRBD2 might be the D (6 bases). This CDR3 has 11 residues. The germline V gene has CDR1 MNHEY and CDR2 SMNVEV (reference sequence). V dropped 5 bases and J dropped 8 bases, with 7 bases sitting between them. The CDR3 sequence is CASSRGYEQFF. Here the CDR3 DNA reads TGTGCCAGCAGTCGGGGGTATGAGCAGTTCTTC.

The chain is built from TRBV11-3 and TRBJ1-3, with D possibly matching TRBD1 (6 bases). V dropped 4 bases and J dropped 4 bases, with 8 bases sitting between them. The CDR3 runs 13 residues. The germline CDR1 and CDR2 sequences are SGHNT and YENEEA. CDR3 DNA: TGTGCCAGCAGCTGGACAGCGGGAAACACCATATATTTT. As protein: CASSWTAGNTIYF.

The V call is TRBV10-3, the J call TRBJ2-3; D call uncertain. Germline V CDR1 and CDR2: ENHRY, SYGVKD. The V and J ends lost 0 bases and 1 base respectively, with 2 bases between them. The CDR3 contains 13 residues. The CDR3 loop reads CAISESGTDTQYF. CDR3 sequence (DNA): TGTGCCATCAGTGAGTCCGGCACAGATACGCAGTATTTT.

This clone occurred a few times. The chain carries TRBV19 and TRBJ1-1; no clear D gene. Trimming pared 3 bases from V and 5 bases from J, leaving 10 bases between. CDR1 is LNHDA, CDR2 SQIVND, per germline (reference sequence). This CDR3 comprises 13 residues. DNA for the CDR3: TGTGCCAGTAGTATTAATAGAGATACTGAAGCTTTCTTT. It translates to CASSINRDTEAFF. Drawing the rest from reference TRBV19 and TRBJ1-1, the complete variable domain is DGGITQSPKYLFRKEGQNVTLSCEQNLNHDAMYWYRQDPGQGLRLIYYSQIVNDFQKGDIAEGYSVSREKKESFPLTVTSAQKNPTAFYLCASSINRDTEAFFGQGTRLTVV.

The chain has TRBV30 and TRBJ2-1, with 12 bases that match TRBD2. The CDR3 sequence is 15 residues long. The V segment lost 5 bases and the J segment 0 bases; nucleotides outside the gene matches: 2. Germline-derived CDR1 and CDR2 are GTSNPN and SVGIG (reference sequence). CDR3 region: CAWSSGGASYNEQFF. The CDR3 coding sequence is TGTGCCTGGTCTAGCGGGGGGGCCTCCTACAATGAGCAGTTCTTC.

The V gene is TRBV9, the J gene TRBJ2-1; maybe TRBD2 (5 bases). Germline V gene sequence: CDR1 SGDLS, CDR2 YYNGEE. This CDR3 region has 17 residues. The ends were cut back, 4 bases at V and 4 bases at J, with 21 bases in the middle. This CDR3 reads CASSPRRAAELYNEQFF. CDR3 DNA sequence: TGTGCCAGCAGCCCCCGTCGTGCAGCGGAACTATACAATGAGCAGTTCTTC.

The CDR3 bases are TGTGCCAGCAGCAACGGAGGGGAGCAGTACTTC. Encoded protein: CASSNGGEQYF. The V call is TRBV6-5, the J call TRBJ2-7; possible D gene TRBD2, 6 bases. CDR1 MNHEY and CDR2 SVGAGI come from the germline V gene. The CDR3 is 11 residues long. V was cut by 6 bases and J by 7 bases, with 10 bases left in between.

V gene TRBV7-9 combines with J gene TRBJ2-1, with 8 positions matching TRBD1. This CDR3 region has 14 residues. CDR1 and CDR2 (germline): SEHNR, FQNEAQ (reference sequence). V trimming: 6 bases; J trimming: 5 bases; junction bases outside the gene matches: 6. The CDR3 region has the DNA TGTGCCAGCAGGGGAGGACAGGGTAACAATGAGCAGTTCTTC. It yields the protein CASRGGQGNNEQFF.

The rearrangement uses TRBV7-6 and TRBJ1-5; a weak D match, TRBD1 (6 bases). From germline, CDR1 is SGHVS and CDR2 FNYEAQ. CDR3 size: 15 residues. Trimming stripped 1 base from V and 11 bases from J, with 18 bases between. For the CDR3, the DNA is TGTGCCAGCAGCTTAGTTAGCACAGGGTACTCGACCCAGCATTTT. This gives the protein CASSLVSTGYSTQHF.

CDR3 nucleotide sequence: TGTGCCTGGAGTGGGGGCCTGAGCAATCAGCCCCAGCATTTT. This encodes CAWSGGLSNQPQHF. The chain links TRBV30 to TRBJ1-5, with a tentative D call TRBD1 (5 bases). The CDR3 length is 14 residues. Germline lookup yields CDR1 GTSNPN and CDR2 SVGIG (reference sequence). Trimming shortened V by 1 base and J by 1 base, and 8 bases separated the two germline ends.

This sequence joins TRBV7-2 and TRBJ2-1, with 9 bases identical to TRBD2. This CDR3 spans 16 amino acids. Germline CDR1 is SGHTA and CDR2 is FQGNSA. The ends lost 1 base at V and 7 bases at J; junction bases unmatched: 8. CDR3 sequence reads: CASSLDAGGRWNEQFF. The CDR3 nucleotides are TGTGCCAGCAGCTTAGACGCGGGGGGGCGTTGGAATGAGCAGTTCTTC.

The chain uses TRBV7-8 and TRBJ1-2, with D tentatively TRBD1 (6 bases). The CDR3 loop spans 18 amino acids. Per the germline V gene, CDR1 is SGHVS and CDR2 is FQNEAQ. Trimming shortened V by 5 bases and J by 8 bases, and 30 bases separated the two germline ends. The CDR3 here is CASSLNPRGADMFIGYTF. DNA for the CDR3: TGTGCCAGCAGCCTTAACCCTCGGGGGGCCGACATGTTTATCGGCTACACCTTC.

Concerning this clone itself: At one of its ends the junction is not consistent with the germline gene, which may arise from a read error. The V and J genes are TRBV18 and TRBJ1-3; 7 bases match TRBD1. CDR3 size: 15 residues. Per the germline V gene, CDR1 is KGHSH and CDR2 is LQKENI. This chain's CDR3 is CASSPQGRSGNTIYF. In nucleotides, the CDR3 is TGTGCCAGCTCTCCACAGGGGCGCTCTGGAAACACCATATATTTT.

The chain carries TRBV27 and TRBJ2-6, with a possible D match to TRBD2 (6 bases). Trimming took off 7 bases at V and 4 bases at J, with 23 bases between the two ends. CDR1 is MNHEY and CDR2 is SMNVEV in the germline V gene (reference sequence). This CDR3 has 18 amino acids. In DNA form, the CDR3 reads TGTGCCAGCACCCCGGGGGACTGGTATTCTCTGGGGGCCAACGTCCTGACTTTC. Its translation is CASTPGDWYSLGANVLTF.

The chain joins TRBV5-1 to TRBJ1-1; D gene ambiguous. This CDR3 comprises 14 residues. Germline CDR1 SGHRS, CDR2 YFSETQ. Between the trimmed V and J ends, which lost 3 bases and 0 bases, there was a span of 9 bases. In DNA, the CDR3 is TGCGCCAGCAGCTCGCTGACACTGAACACTGAAGCTTTCTTT. This gives the protein CASSSLTLNTEAFF.

In this sample, this clone turned up once. The chain combines TRBV6-6 with TRBJ1-4, with a weak D call TRBD1 (6 bases). Trimming stripped 2 bases from V and 7 bases from J, with 11 bases between. The CDR3 is made up of 14 amino acids. The germline gives CDR1 MNHNY, CDR2 SVGAGI (reference sequence). The CDR3 bases are TGTGCCAGCAGTTACAGGGGGGGAGTTGAAAAACTGTTTTTT. It specifies CASSYRGGVEKLFF.

This chain uses TRBV6-5 with TRBJ1-4, with a possible D match to TRBD1 (6 bases). Trimming stripped 6 bases from V and 5 bases from J, with 13 bases between. CDR3 length equals 14 residues. Germline V gene data show CDR1 as MNHEY and CDR2 as SVGAGI. CDR3 loop: CASRPTGANEKLFF. CDR3 nucleotides: TGTGCCAGCAGGCCGACAGGAGCGAATGAAAAACTGTTTTTT.

The rearrangement joins TRBV7-2 to TRBJ2-7; D may be TRBD1 (5 bases). V was cut by 1 base and J by 2 bases, with 12 bases left in between. This CDR3 has 15 residues. Germline lookup yields CDR1 SGHTA and CDR2 FQGNSA. The CDR3 region is CASSLEAGSTYEQYF. The DNA of the CDR3 is TGTGCCAGCAGCTTAGAGGCAGGGTCAACCTACGAGCAGTACTTC.

The rearrangement uses TRBV7-8 and TRBJ2-2; D unresolved. V lost 3 bases and J 5 bases, leaving 10 bases between the germline ends. Germline CDR1 and CDR2: SGHVS and FQNEAQ. There are 14 residues in the CDR3. CDR3 coding DNA: TGTGCCAGCAGCTTTTTTCTGGCAACCGGGGAGCTGTTTTTT. Translation: CASSFFLATGELFF.

This chain uses TRBV6-6 with TRBJ1-5, with D tentatively TRBD1 (5 bases). Trimming pared 7 bases from V and 1 base from J, leaving 17 bases between. Germline-derived CDR1 and CDR2 are MNHNY and SVGAGI (reference sequence). This CDR3 is built from 16 residues. The CDR3 loop reads CASTTDQGVSNQPQHF. In DNA, the CDR3 is TGTGCCAGCACCACTGACCAGGGCGTAAGCAATCAGCCCCAGCATTTT.

The rearrangement joins TRBV18 to TRBJ1-4, with D unclear. Germline assignment: CDR1 KGHSH and CDR2 LQKENI. Trimming took 1 base from V and 3 from J, leaving 9 bases between them. There are 15 residues in the CDR3. In nucleotides, the CDR3 is TGTGCCAGCTCACCACTCACAGACGCTAATGAAAAACTGTTTTTT. It codes for CASSPLTDANEKLFF.

V is TRBV27 and J is TRBJ1-5; no firm D call. The V gene's germline CDR1 is MNHEY and CDR2 SMNVEV (reference sequence). V was shortened by 6 bases and J by 6 bases, with 15 bases between the two germline ends. This CDR3 is built from 14 residues. As DNA, the CDR3 is TGTGCCAGCAGCCCCTATCCTGGGAGTCAGCCCCAGCATTTT. It encodes CASSPYPGSQPQHF.

Here the CDR3 reads CASSQTVGAGEKDTQYF. The DNA for the CDR3 is TGTGCCAGCAGTCAAACCGTGGGAGCGGGAGAAAAAGATACGCAGTATTTT. This sequence joins TRBV9 and TRBJ2-3; TRBD2 agrees at 8 bases. The CDR3 covers 17 residues. Germline assignment: CDR1 SGDLS and CDR2 YYNGEE. Unmatched junction bases numbered 16, after V lost 5 bases and J lost 5 bases.

The chain is built from TRBV19 and TRBJ2-7; 11 bases match TRBD1. The CDR3 loop spans 16 amino acids. Per the germline V gene, CDR1 is LNHDA and CDR2 is SQIVND (reference sequence). After removal of 6 bases from V and 1 base from J, the junction contained 8 bases not matched to a gene. The CDR3 spells CASRVTGTGGSYEQYF. DNA for the CDR3: TGTGCCAGTAGGGTCACCGGGACAGGGGGATCCTACGAGCAGTACTTC.

The chain couples TRBV6-1 to TRBJ1-5, with 7 bases matching TRBD1. The V gene's germline CDR1 is MNHNS and CDR2 SASEGT. There are 19 residues in the CDR3. V shed 0 bases, J shed 6 bases, and the junction held 17 bases outside the gene matches. The DNA for the CDR3 is TGTGCCAGCAGTGAAGCTGGGAAAGGGGGCGGATTGAGAGGTCAGCCCCAGCATTTT. Translation: CASSEAGKGGGLRGQPQHF.

The chain links TRBV5-1 to TRBJ2-5, with a weak D call TRBD1 (6 bases). There are 16 residues in the CDR3. V was shortened by 4 bases and J by 10 bases, with 26 bases between the two germline ends. The germline V gene has CDR1 SGHRS and CDR2 YFSETQ. The CDR3 DNA sequence: TGCGCCAGCAGCCATACCGAGGACAGCCCGCGGTACGTCCAGTACTTC. Translation gives CASSHTEDSPRYVQYF.

For this clone: An end of the junction differs from the germline gene, which may be a read error. The chain links TRBV5-6 to TRBJ2-4; TRBD1 agrees at 9 bases. Per germline, CDR1 SGHDT and CDR2 YYEEEE. The CDR3 runs to 14 residues. As DNA, the CDR3 is TGTGCCAGCAGGGGACAGGGCCTGAGCGGGGCATACTGCTTC. As protein: CASRGQGLSGAYCF. The whole variable domain, filled in from reference TRBV5-6 and TRBJ2-4, reads DAGVTQSPTHLIKTRGQQVTLRCSPKSGHDTVSWYQQALGQGPQFIFQYYEEEERQRGNFPDRFSGHQFPNYSSELNVNALLLGDSALYLCASRGQGLSGAYCFGAGTRLSVL.